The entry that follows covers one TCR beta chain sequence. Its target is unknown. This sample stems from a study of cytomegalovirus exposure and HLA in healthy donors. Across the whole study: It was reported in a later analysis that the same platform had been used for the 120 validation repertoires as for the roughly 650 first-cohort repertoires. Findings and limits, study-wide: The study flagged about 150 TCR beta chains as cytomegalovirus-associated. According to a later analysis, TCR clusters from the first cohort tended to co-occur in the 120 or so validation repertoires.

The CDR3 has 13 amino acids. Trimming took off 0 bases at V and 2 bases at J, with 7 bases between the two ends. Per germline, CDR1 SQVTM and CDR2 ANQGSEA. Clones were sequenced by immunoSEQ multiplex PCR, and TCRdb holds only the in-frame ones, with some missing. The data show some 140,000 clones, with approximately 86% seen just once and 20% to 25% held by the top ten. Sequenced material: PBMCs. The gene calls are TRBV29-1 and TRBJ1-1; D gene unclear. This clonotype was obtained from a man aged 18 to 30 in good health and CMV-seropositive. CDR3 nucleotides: TGCAGCGTTGAAGATCGTCTCAACACTGAAGCTTTCTTT. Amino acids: CSVEDRLNTEAFF.